This TCR beta chain comes out of a study of T-cell memory formation after mild COVID-19. On the study more broadly: Across donors, TCR clusters were largely donor specific.

V was trimmed by 4 bases and J by 0 bases, leaving 7 bases between them. From germline, CDR1 is MNHEY and CDR2 SVGEGT. The CDR3 has 14 residues. TCR alpha and TCR beta cDNA libraries carrying sample barcodes and UMIs were produced by 5'RACE using constant-segment primers. TCRdb independently ran MiXCR on the 5' RACE reads; one entry per CDR3 protein. The sample yields 80,000 to 95,000 distinct CDR3 sequences, roughly 23% seen once. The material sequenced was PBMCs or a T cell subset sorted from them (not recorded which). The sequence was obtained from a young man who had mild COVID-19 (a few samples of this study predate the infection). Cell type and time point are not known. This sequence joins TRBV6-2 or TRBV6-3 and TRBJ1-5; TRBD1 is a possible D gene (6 bases). As DNA, the CDR3 is TGTGCCAGCAGTTCGACAGGTAGCAATCAGCCCCAGCATTTT. Protein: CASSSTGSNQPQHF.